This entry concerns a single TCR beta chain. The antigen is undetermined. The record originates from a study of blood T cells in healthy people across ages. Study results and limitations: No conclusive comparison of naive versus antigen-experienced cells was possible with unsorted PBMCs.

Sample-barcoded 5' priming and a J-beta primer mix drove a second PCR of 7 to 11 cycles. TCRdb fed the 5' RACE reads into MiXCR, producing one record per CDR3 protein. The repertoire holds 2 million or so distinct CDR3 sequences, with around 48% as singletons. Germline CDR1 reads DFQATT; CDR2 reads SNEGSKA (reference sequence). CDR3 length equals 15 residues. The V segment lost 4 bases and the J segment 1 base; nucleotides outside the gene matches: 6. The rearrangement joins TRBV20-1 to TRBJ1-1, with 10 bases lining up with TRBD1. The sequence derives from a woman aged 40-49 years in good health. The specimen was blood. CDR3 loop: CSATGTGEWNTEAFF. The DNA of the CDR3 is TGCAGTGCTACCGGGACAGGGGAATGGAACACTGAAGCTTTCTTT.